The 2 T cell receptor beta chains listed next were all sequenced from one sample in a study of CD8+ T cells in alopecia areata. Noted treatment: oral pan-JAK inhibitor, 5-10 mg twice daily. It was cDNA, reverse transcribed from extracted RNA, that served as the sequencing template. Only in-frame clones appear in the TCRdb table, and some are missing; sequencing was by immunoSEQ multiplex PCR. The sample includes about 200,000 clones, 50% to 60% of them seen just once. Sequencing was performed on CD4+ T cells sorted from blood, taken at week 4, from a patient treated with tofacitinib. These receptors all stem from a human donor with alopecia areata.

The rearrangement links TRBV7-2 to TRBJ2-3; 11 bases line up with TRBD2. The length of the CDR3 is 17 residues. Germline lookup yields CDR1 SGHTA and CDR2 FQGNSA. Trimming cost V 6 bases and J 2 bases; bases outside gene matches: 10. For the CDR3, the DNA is TGTGCCAGCAGTCCTGGGTGGACTAGCGGGCTCACAGATACGCAGTATTTT. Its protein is CASSPGWTSGLTDTQYF.

The CDR3 reads CASSSGRRGQRLYNEQFF. The CDR3 nucleotides are TGCGCCAGCAGCTCCGGGAGGCGGGGACAGCGACTTTACAATGAGCAGTTCTTC. This chain connects TRBV5-1 to TRBJ2-1; either TRBD1 or TRBD2 may supply D (7 bases each). The CDR3 is 18 amino acids. With 3 bases removed from V and 4 bases from J, the gap between germline ends came to 23 bases. CDR1 is SGHRS, CDR2 YFSETQ, per germline. Full variable domain (rest looked up from reference TRBV5-1 and TRBJ2-1): KAGVTQTPRYLIKTRGQQVTLSCSPISGHRSVSWYQQTPGQGLQFLFEYFSETQRNKGNFPGRFSGRQFSNSRSEMNVSTLELGDSALYLCASSSGRRGQRLYNEQFFGPGTRLTVL.